Each of the 18 T cell receptor beta chains below was sequenced from the same sample in a study of T-cell reconstitution after alpha-beta-depleted transplantation in children. Using unique molecular identifiers, the investigators prepared the TCRbeta library. Each CDR3 protein gets one entry after TCRdb re-called the PCR reads with MiXCR. The profile shows 170,000 or so distinct CDR3 sequences, about 6.4% of them singletons. The source material was PBMCs from the stem cell graft donor, sampled from the stem cell graft. All receptors come from a human donor who donated a stem cell graft to a child with Wiskott-Aldrich syndrome.

The chain uses TRBV7-2 and TRBJ2-7; D remains ambiguous. The CDR3 totals 13 residues. Germline CDR1 reads SGHTA; CDR2 reads FQGNSA. V was clipped by 2 bases and J by 4 bases, with 9 bases between them. CDR3 bases: TGTGCCAGCAGCTTAAGTAGGCTTTACGAGCAGTACTTC. Its translation: CASSLSRLYEQYF.

In this sample, this clonotype turned up a few times. The chain joins TRBV10-3 to TRBJ2-7; D is unresolved. With 4 bases removed from V and 7 bases from J, the gap between germline ends came to 17 bases. CDR1 is ENHRY and CDR2 is SYGVKD in the germline V gene. The CDR3 has 14 residues. Here the CDR3 reads CAISATQTNREQYF. The CDR3 nucleotides read TGTGCCATCAGTGCGACCCAGACCAATAGGGAGCAGTACTTC.

At least ten counts were recorded for this clonotype. The chain is built from TRBV7-6 and TRBJ2-1; 9 nucleotides align to TRBD1. V gave up 8 bases and J gave up 7 bases; unmatched junction bases: 6. The CDR3 is 13 amino acids. CDR1 and CDR2 from the germline V gene are SGHVS and FNYEAQ. CDR3 region: CASGQGRMNEQFF. The CDR3 DNA sequence: TGTGCCAGCGGACAGGGGCGCATGAATGAGCAGTTCTTC. Complete variable domain (other parts from reference TRBV7-6 and TRBJ2-1): GAGVSQSPRYKVTKRGQDVALRCDPISGHVSLYWYRQALGQGPEFLTYFNYEAQQDKSGLPNDRFSAERPEGSISTLTIQRTEQRDSAMYRCASGQGRMNEQFFGPGTRLTVL.

V usage is TRBV19 and J usage is TRBJ2-4; D unresolved. V was trimmed by 2 bases and J by 1 base, leaving 9 bases between them. This CDR3 has 15 residues. The V gene's germline CDR1 is LNHDA and CDR2 SQIVND (reference sequence). This CDR3 reads CASSISAAAKNIQYF. CDR3 DNA: TGTGCCAGTAGTATATCGGCCGCGGCCAAAAACATTCAGTACTTC. Complete variable domain (other parts from reference TRBV19 and TRBJ2-4): DGGITQSPKYLFRKEGQNVTLSCEQNLNHDAMYWYRQDPGQGLRLIYYSQIVNDFQKGDIAEGYSVSREKKESFPLTVTSAQKNPTAFYLCASSISAAAKNIQYFGAGTRLSVL.

This clonotype was seen a handful of times. V usage is TRBV28 and J usage is TRBJ2-5, with D uncertain. Looked up from germline, CDR1 is MDHEN and CDR2 is SYDVKM. Trimming cost V 4 bases and J 3 bases, with 15 bases left between them. The CDR3 spans 15 residues. The CDR3: CASSSPSLVKETQYF. CDR3 bases: TGTGCCAGCAGTTCCCCGTCTTTGGTTAAAGAGACCCAGTACTTC.

This clonotype has a count of ten or more. The chain joins TRBV4-1 to TRBJ1-1; D unclear. V was clipped by 0 bases and J by 6 bases, with 14 bases between them. Germline CDR1 and CDR2: MGHRA and YSYEKL. This CDR3 is built from 15 residues. The CDR3 sequence is CASSQDFSGLAEAFF. The CDR3, as DNA: TGCGCCAGCAGCCAAGATTTTTCCGGGCTCGCTGAAGCTTTCTTT.

In regard to this clonotype: This may come from a read error, since a much larger clone is one base off. This chain uses TRBV12-3 or TRBV12-4 with TRBJ2-7, with 7 bases fitting TRBD1. CDR3 size: 14 residues. With V trimmed by 6 bases and J by 4 bases, 9 bases remained unmatched. The CDR3 DNA reads TGTGCCAGCAGACTCAGGACAGGCGAGTACGAGCAGTACTTC. This translates into CASRLRTGEYEQYF.

V is TRBV11-2 and J is TRBJ1-5; weak D call: TRBD1 (6 bases). The V gene lost 3 bases and the J gene lost 5 bases, with 14 bases spanning the gap. This CDR3 contains 15 residues. Per the germline V gene, CDR1 is SGHAT and CDR2 is FQNNGV. The CDR3: CASSLGTWVDQPQHF. Written as DNA, the CDR3 is TGTGCCAGCAGCTTGGGGACATGGGTGGATCAGCCCCAGCATTTT.

The V gene is TRBV30, the J gene TRBJ2-3, with TRBD2 identical over 12 bases. Germline V CDR1 and CDR2: GTSNPN, SVGIG (reference sequence). This CDR3 comprises 20 residues. The ends lost 0 bases at V and 1 base at J; junction bases unmatched: 14. CDR3 residues: CAWSVVLPWTSGVRTDTQYF. CDR3 bases: TGTGCCTGGAGTGTAGTTTTACCCTGGACTAGCGGGGTTCGCACAGATACGCAGTATTTT.

At least ten counts were recorded for this clonotype. The chain employs TRBV5-1 and TRBJ1-1; no reliable D call. Trimming shortened V by 0 bases and J by 2 bases, and 11 bases separated the two germline ends. This CDR3 region has 15 residues. Per germline, CDR1 SGHRS and CDR2 YFSETQ. The CDR3 DNA sequence: TGCGCCAGCAGCTTGGCTCGGGGAGGTAACACTGAAGCTTTCTTT. The encoded protein is CASSLARGGNTEAFF.

This clonotype was found many times. V gene TRBV6-5 combines with J gene TRBJ1-2, with 9 bases matching TRBD1. The V gene end was trimmed by 6 bases and the J gene end by 6 bases; junction bases not matched to a gene: 11. The CDR3 consists of 15 residues. Germline V lookup: CDR1 MNHEY, CDR2 SVGAGI. The CDR3 DNA sequence: TGTGCCAGCAGACCCGGGACAGGGAAAGTCGATGGCTACACCTTC. It codes for CASRPGTGKVDGYTF.

This clonotype turned up a few times. V is TRBV10-3 and J is TRBJ2-5; the D is unclear. Germline V gene data show CDR1 as ENHRY and CDR2 as SYGVKD. Trimming removed 2 bases from V and 1 base from J, with 8 bases in between. CDR3 length: 14 amino acids. The CDR3 DNA follows: TGTGCCATCAGTGAGCAGCCACGCCAAGAGACCCAGTACTTC. The encoded protein is CAISEQPRQETQYF.

This clonotype was counted at least ten times. The chain has TRBV13 and TRBJ1-1; D unclear. Trimming removed 1 base at V and 1 base at J, with 10 bases between. CDR1 is PRHDT and CDR2 is FYEKMQ in the germline V gene (reference sequence). The CDR3 runs 15 residues. The CDR3 protein is CASSLAPSQNTEAFF. CDR3 bases: TGTGCCAGCAGCTTAGCACCTAGTCAGAACACTGAAGCTTTCTTT.

This clonotype has ten or more counts. V and J are TRBV29-1 and TRBJ2-7; no clear D. The CDR3 is made up of 12 amino acids. V was clipped by 7 bases and J by 6 bases, with 16 bases between them. In germline, CDR1 is SQVTM, CDR2 ANQGSEA. CDR3 residues: CSAADGVSEQYF. Written as DNA, the CDR3 is TGCAGCGCGGCAGACGGAGTTAGCGAGCAGTACTTC.

This clonotype appeared many times. The CDR3 DNA reads TGTGCCAGCAGCTTGCAGGCCTCGATACTTACTAACTATGGCTACACCTTC. Translation gives CASSLQASILTNYGYTF. The chain has TRBV5-5 and TRBJ1-2; D not certain. V lost 1 base and J 0 bases, leaving 16 bases between the germline ends. This CDR3 comprises 17 residues. CDR1 and CDR2 (germline): SGHKS, YYEKEE (reference sequence). Full variable domain (outside the CDR3, taken from reference TRBV5-5 and TRBJ1-2): DAGVTQSPTHLIKTRGQQVTLRCSPISGHKSVSWYQQVLGQGPQFIFQYYEKEERGRGNFPDRFSARQFPNYSSELNVNALLLGDSALYLCASSLQASILTNYGYTFGSGTRLTVV.

Ten or more counts support this clonotype. The J gene is TRBJ1-3, the V gene TRBV12-3 or TRBV12-4, with no clear D. Trimming took 3 bases from V and 10 from J, leaving 13 bases between them. CDR3 size: 13 residues. The CDR3 reads CASSLPGRDTIYF. For the CDR3, the DNA is TGTGCCAGCAGTTTGCCAGGAAGAGATACCATATATTTT.

This clonotype was detected ten times or more. The CDR3 spells CASSQGILLYEQYF. In DNA form, the CDR3 reads TGTGCCAGCAGCCAGGGAATCCTGCTTTACGAGCAGTACTTC. The V and J genes are TRBV28 and TRBJ2-7, with D perhaps TRBD1 (5 bases). The germline CDR1 and CDR2 sequences are MDHEN and SYDVKM. The CDR3 consists of 14 residues. Deletions cut 6 bases from V and 4 bases from J, with 16 bases between.

This clonotype was counted many times. The gene calls are TRBV29-1 and TRBJ2-1, with 11 nucleotides matching TRBD1. The V gene end was trimmed by 8 bases and the J gene end by 7 bases; junction bases not matched to a gene: 7. Per the germline V gene, CDR1 is SQVTM and CDR2 is ANQGSEA. The length of the CDR3 is 13 residues. The CDR3 region has the DNA TGCAGCTTTATCCGGGACAGGGGGAATGAGCAGTTCTTC. Its protein is CSFIRDRGNEQFF.